This T cell receptor beta chain was found in a study of blood T cell repertoires in COVID-19. The CDR3 covers 15 residues. Trimming left V 11 bases short and J 4 bases short, with 23 bases between. Germline V gene sequence: CDR1 ENHRY, CDR2 SYGVKD. The repertoire was sequenced with immunoSEQ multiplex PCR; TCRdb's copy has only in-frame clones and lacks some. The profile shows some 350,000 clones, around 87% of them singletons. The sample was PBMCs or T cells enriched from blood (not recorded which). The TCR was taken from a woman in her 30s who had recovered from COVID-19. The chain has TRBV10-3 and TRBJ1-2; TRBD1 is a possible D gene (5 bases). DNA for the CDR3: TGTGCCTCAGGCGGGGGGGAGAGTCTCGGCTATGGCTACACCTTC. This gives the protein CASGGGESLGYGYTF.